This TCR beta chain was recorded in a study of tumor and adjacent non-tumor tissue in lung cancer. The V gene lost 5 bases and the J gene lost 8 bases, with 9 bases spanning the gap. CDR1 is SEHNR, CDR2 FQNEAQ, per germline (reference sequence). The CDR3 is 11 residues long. Three rounds of nested PCR, following a modified ARM-PCR protocol, produced the TCRbeta library. TCRdb used MiXCR to reprocess the multiplex PCR reads, holding one entry per CDR3 protein. The data contain fewer than 85,000 distinct CDR3 sequences, roughly 80% of them seen just once; the ten biggest clones take up 10% to 15%. This clonotype came up many times. The antigen is unknown. Overall study results and limits: Tumor tissue had significantly higher TCR diversity than normal lung.

This sample's RNA came from whole unsorted tissue. The chain links TRBV7-9 to TRBJ1-2; D gene unclear. This sequence was found in a woman aged 45-59 years with non-small cell lung cancer. The sample taken for sequencing was lung tumor tissue. CDR3 bases: TGTGCCAGCAGCACAGTGCGGGGCTACACCTTC. Its protein is CASSTVRGYTF.